The rows below give T cell receptor beta chains drawn from one sample of a study of breast tumors, draining lymph nodes, adjacent tissues. In TCRdb, the multiplex PCR reads were re-called with MiXCR into one record per CDR3 protein. The data hold roughly 120,000 distinct CDR3 sequences, with 15% to 20% observed a single time. Sample: axillary lymph node tissue. The receptors were gathered from a female donor with breast cancer. Some clones in this sample may be carry-over from other donors' samples. Each CDR3 is given with its conserved first and last residue. The order of the fields is V gene, J gene, CDR3 protein.

TRBV2	TRBJ2-7	CASRAPGVYEQYF
TRBV7-3	TRBJ2-3	CASSSYSGGADTQYF
TRBV29-1	TRBJ2-5	CSVETGWGETQYF
TRBV20-1	TRBJ1-2	CSARGPGTNYGYTF
TRBV5-6	TRBJ2-3	CASSLPGLAGGPSADTQYF
TRBV10-3	TRBJ2-3	CAIRASGSTDTQYF
TRBV3-1	TRBJ2-1	CASSQELSGRVGYNEQFF
TRBV20-1	TRBJ1-6	CSAERRGDNSPLHF
TRBV6-1	TRBJ2-3	CASSSMPSTDTQYF
TRBV20-1	TRBJ2-5	CSAAGGAPGETQYF
TRBV5-5	TRBJ2-3	CASSWRGVSTDTQYF
TRBV27	TRBJ1-2	CASSLRPDRGLGYTF
TRBV29-1	TRBJ2-7	CSVAGTSSLGYEQYF
TRBV27	TRBJ1-5	CASRTGGNQPQHF
TRBV27	TRBJ2-1	CARGGLTSILFYNEQFF
TRBV5-4	TRBJ2-7	CASSLGPNYEQYF
TRBV20-1	TRBJ2-7	CSAAISTGGPVYEQYF
TRBV6-4	TRBJ2-1	CASSDSNSYNEQFF
TRBV6-1	TRBJ2-1	CASRTSRTGDNEQFF
TRBV20-1	TRBJ1-2	CSARDQGGTGDGYTF
TRBV9	TRBJ2-5	CASSVLDSRQETQYF
TRBV2	TRBJ1-2	CASSRENGYTF
TRBV20-1	TRBJ2-5	CSASGLVGQQETQYF
TRBV19	TRBJ2-1	CASSIRGLAGGEQFF
TRBV5-1	TRBJ2-3	CASSLGDRGRADTQYF
TRBV20-1	TRBJ2-5	CSAETIEETQYF
TRBV7-2	TRBJ2-7	CASSLTSGRGEQYF
TRBV28	TRBJ2-1	CASEGVSYNEQFF
TRBV20-1	TRBJ2-5	CSASLIGGGKETQYF
TRBV6-6	TRBJ2-2	CASSRLAGETGELFF
TRBV11-2	TRBJ2-1	CASSFHQGANEQFF
TRBV18	TRBJ2-5	CASSPITGGAETQYF
TRBV12-3/TRBV12-4	TRBJ1-2	CASTDLPGTGARYTF
TRBV6-6	TRBJ2-3	CASSNRAGGTDTQYF
TRBV6-1	TRBJ2-7	CASSEAEASEQYF
TRBV20-1	TRBJ1-6	CSARATGGYNSPLHF
TRBV29-1	TRBJ2-5	CSVDRDRGGWETQYF
TRBV30	TRBJ2-2	CAWSGTGELFF
TRBV20-1	TRBJ2-7	CSATGTPSYEQYF
TRBV5-1	TRBJ2-3	CASSSYGGRNAQHTQYF
TRBV5-1	TRBJ2-1	CASSLIAGQGAGEQFF
TRBV18	TRBJ2-1	CASSLRTDNNEQFF
TRBV7-2	TRBJ1-5	CASSLSSLGNQPQHF